Below, 5 T cell receptor beta chains from the same sample are listed, as sequenced in a study of blood T cell repertoires in COVID-19. Using immunoSEQ multiplex PCR, the repertoire was profiled, and TCRdb retains in-frame clones only, with some absent. This sample has some 270,000 clones; 80% to 90% occur once, and the top ten carry roughly 4%. What was sequenced was PBMCs or T cells enriched from blood (not recorded which). These receptors originate from a woman aged 25 to 45 who had recovered from COVID-19.

The chain carries TRBV19 and TRBJ2-7; the D gene is possibly TRBD2 (6 bases). Deletions cut 2 bases from V and 2 bases from J, with 22 bases between. This CDR3 contains 18 residues. Germline CDR1 LNHDA, CDR2 SQIVND (reference sequence). CDR3 DNA: TGTGCCAGTAGTATAATGAGCGGGCGAGATCTGTATACCTACGAGCAGTACTTC. Its protein is CASSIMSGRDLYTYEQYF.

This rearrangement joins TRBV5-1 to TRBJ2-7; D might be TRBD2 (6 bases). The CDR3 is 15 amino acids. Germline assignment: CDR1 SGHRS and CDR2 YFSETQ. With 0 bases removed from V and 6 bases from J, the gap between germline ends came to 16 bases. CDR3 DNA sequence: TGCGCCAGCAGCTTGGCCGGGGTTTCCGGGGGCGAGCAGTACTTC. Protein: CASSLAGVSGGEQYF.

With respect to this clone: Additional DNA sequences in this sample encode the identical CDR3. The chain combines TRBV27 with TRBJ1-5, with a weak D call TRBD1 (6 bases). The V and J ends lost 6 bases and 2 bases respectively, with 14 bases between them. CDR3 size: 15 residues. Germline CDR1 is MNHEY and CDR2 is SMNVEV (reference sequence). CDR3 in amino acids: CASSPTGFGNQPQHF. The DNA for the CDR3 is TGTGCCAGCAGCCCAACAGGGTTCGGCAATCAGCCCCAGCATTTT.

A few counts support this clone. The genes are TRBV7-8 and TRBJ2-7; TRBD1 matches 8 bases. The CDR3 is 18 residues long. Trimming cost V 5 bases and J 7 bases; bases outside gene matches: 22. Germline V gene data show CDR1 as SGHVS and CDR2 as FQNEAQ. The CDR3 protein is CASSRGTGYGTSLLEQYF. The CDR3 nucleotides are TGTGCCAGCAGCCGAGGGACAGGATACGGGACTTCCCTATTGGAGCAGTACTTC.

This chain uses TRBV18 with TRBJ2-5; no clear D. Per the germline V gene, CDR1 is KGHSH and CDR2 is LQKENI. Trimming stripped 0 bases from V and 5 bases from J, with 4 bases between. CDR3 size: 12 residues. CDR3 nucleotides: TGTGCCAGCTCACCACCCAGGGAGACCCAGTACTTC. Amino acids: CASSPPRETQYF.